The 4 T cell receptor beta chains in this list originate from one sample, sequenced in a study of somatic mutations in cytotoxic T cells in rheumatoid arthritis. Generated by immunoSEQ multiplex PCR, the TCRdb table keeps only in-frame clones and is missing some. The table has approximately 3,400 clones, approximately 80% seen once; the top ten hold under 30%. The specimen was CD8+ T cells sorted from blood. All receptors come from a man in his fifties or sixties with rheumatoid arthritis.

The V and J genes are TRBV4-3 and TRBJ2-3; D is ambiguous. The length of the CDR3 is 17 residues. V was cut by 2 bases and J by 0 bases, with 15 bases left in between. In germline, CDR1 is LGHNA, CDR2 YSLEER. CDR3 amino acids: CASSQFLVTSSTDTQYF. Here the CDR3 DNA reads TGCGCCAGCAGCCAATTTTTGGTAACCAGTAGCACAGATACGCAGTATTTT.

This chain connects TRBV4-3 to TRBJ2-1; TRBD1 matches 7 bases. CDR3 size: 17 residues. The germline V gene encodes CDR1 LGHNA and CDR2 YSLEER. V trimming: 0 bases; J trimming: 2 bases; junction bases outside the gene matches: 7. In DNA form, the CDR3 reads TGCGCCAGCAGCCAAGATGTTCGACAGGGTGCCTACAATGAGCAGTTCTTC. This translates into CASSQDVRQGAYNEQFF.

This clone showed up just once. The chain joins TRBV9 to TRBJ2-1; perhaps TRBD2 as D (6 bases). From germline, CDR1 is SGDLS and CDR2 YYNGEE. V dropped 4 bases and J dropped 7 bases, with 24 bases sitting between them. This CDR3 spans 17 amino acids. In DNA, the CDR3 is TGTGCCAGCAGCCCCCAGATGGGGGGAGGCCCCTCGAATGAGCAGTTCTTC. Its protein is CASSPQMGGGPSNEQFF.

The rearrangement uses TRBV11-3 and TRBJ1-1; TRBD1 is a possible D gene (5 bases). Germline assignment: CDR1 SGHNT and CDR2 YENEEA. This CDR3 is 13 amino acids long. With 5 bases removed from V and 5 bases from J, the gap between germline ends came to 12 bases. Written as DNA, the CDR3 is TGTGCCAGCAGCCGACAGATAACGACTGAAGCTTTCTTT. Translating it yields CASSRQITTEAFF.